A single sample gave rise to the 21 T cell receptor beta chains below, sequenced in a study of shared clonotypes between healthy human individuals. Repertoires were generated with immunoSEQ multiplex PCR, while TCRdb's copy carries only in-frame clones and drops some. Among under 2.5 million clones listed, about nine tenths were seen once. The specimen sequenced was naive CD4+ T cells from PBMCs. Stated subset: CD45RA+ positively selected. Receptor source: a man aged 18-30 years in good health. Some clones in this sample may be carry-over from other donors' samples.

This chain joins TRBV19 and TRBJ1-2, with D possibly TRBD1 on 5 matching bases. V lost 6 bases and J lost 4, with 18 bases in between. The CDR3 extends over 15 amino acids. Germline CDR1 LNHDA, CDR2 SQIVND (reference sequence). In DNA form, the CDR3 reads TGTGCCAGTAGCTTAGACAGCTCCTTCGGCTATGGCTACACCTTC. Amino acids: CASSLDSSFGYGYTF.

As for this clone: Distinct nucleotide sequences in the sample also encode this CDR3. The V call is TRBV7-8, the J call TRBJ2-7, with 10 nucleotides matching TRBD1. V lost 5 bases and J lost 5; bases outside the gene matches: 3. Per germline, CDR1 SGHVS and CDR2 FQNEAQ. The CDR3 is made up of 13 amino acids. Here the CDR3 reads CASSRDRGHEQYF. DNA for the CDR3: TGTGCCAGCAGCCGGGACAGGGGCCACGAGCAGTACTTC.

Concerning this clone itself: It may be a read error: a sequence one base away is much more abundant. This sample includes further DNA sequences coding for the same CDR3. The chain joins TRBV19 to TRBJ1-1; D ambiguous. CDR3 length equals 13 residues. Germline V gene lookup returns CDR1 LNHDA and CDR2 SQIVND (reference sequence). Trimming stripped 0 bases from V and 0 bases from J, with 2 bases between. The CDR3 is CASSIEVNTEAFF. CDR3 in DNA: TGTGCCAGTAGTATAGAGGTGAACACTGAAGCTTTCTTT.

A note on this clone: The same CDR3 arises from other DNA sequences in this sample as well. The rearrangement links TRBV20-1 to TRBJ2-5; D not resolved. The CDR3 has 10 amino acids. Germline V gives CDR1 DFQATT, CDR2 SNEGSKA (reference sequence). V was shortened by 1 base and J by 5 bases, with 2 bases between the two germline ends. The CDR3 sequence is CSARGETQYF. CDR3 sequence (DNA): TGCAGTGCTAGAGGCGAGACCCAGTACTTC.

This clone was observed a few times. The chain uses TRBV28 and TRBJ1-2; D remains unclear. This CDR3 has 12 amino acids. Germline CDR1 is MDHEN and CDR2 is SYDVKM. Trimming left V 6 bases short and J 3 bases short, with 8 bases between. CDR3 protein: CASRDGHYGYTF. The DNA of the CDR3 is TGTGCCAGCAGAGACGGACACTATGGCTACACCTTC.

The chain is built from TRBV7-2 and TRBJ2-5, with 7 bases that match TRBD2. The V segment lost 5 bases and the J segment 6 bases; nucleotides outside the gene matches: 6. The CDR3 length is 13 residues. Germline V gives CDR1 SGHTA, CDR2 FQGNSA. The CDR3 is CASSLGRGQTQYF. The CDR3 DNA reads TGTGCCAGCAGCCTAGGGAGGGGTCAGACCCAGTACTTC.

The chain recombines TRBV28 with TRBJ2-1; 8 bases align to TRBD1. Looked up from germline, CDR1 is MDHEN and CDR2 is SYDVKM. The J segment lost 3 bases and the V segment lost 6 bases, leaving 10 bases of the junction unmatched. The CDR3 has 16 amino acids. This CDR3 reads CASSSQGARYYNEQFF. In DNA, the CDR3 is TGTGCCAGCAGCTCCCAGGGGGCCCGCTACTACAATGAGCAGTTCTTC.

This clone was seen a single time. The rearrangement uses TRBV6-5 and TRBJ2-4; D is perhaps TRBD2 (5 bases). The V and J ends lost 2 bases and 9 bases respectively, with 5 bases between them. Looked up from germline, CDR1 is MNHEY and CDR2 is SVGAGI. The CDR3 consists of 11 residues. CDR3 loop: CASSYGSIQYF. The DNA for the CDR3 is TGTGCCAGCAGTTACGGGAGCATTCAGTACTTC.

The genes are TRBV2 and TRBJ2-1; the D is unclear. This CDR3 contains 15 residues. The germline V gene encodes CDR1 SNHLY and CDR2 FYNNEI. The germline V and J ends were trimmed by 2 bases and 6 bases, with 14 bases remaining between them. CDR3 coding DNA: TGTGCCAGCAGTGAATTACGACCCGTCTCCAATGAGCAGTTCTTC. Protein product: CASSELRPVSNEQFF. The complete variable domain, with remaining parts taken from reference TRBV2 and TRBJ2-1, reads EPEVTQTPSHQVTQMGQEVILRCVPISNHLYFYWYRQILGQKVEFLVSFYNNEISEKSEIFDDQFSVERPDGSNFTLKIRSTKLEDSAMYFCASSELRPVSNEQFFGPGTRLTVL.

The chain combines TRBV11-2 with TRBJ1-4; 7 positions agree with TRBD1. Germline V gene data show CDR1 as SGHAT and CDR2 as FQNNGV. Unmatched junction bases numbered 11, after V lost 5 bases and J lost 8 bases. The CDR3 covers 15 residues. CDR3: CASSPVRDSEEKLFF. In DNA, the CDR3 is TGTGCCAGCAGCCCAGTCCGGGACAGCGAAGAAAAACTGTTTTTT. Full variable domain (rest looked up from reference TRBV11-2 and TRBJ1-4): EAGVAQSPRYKIIEKRQSVAFWCNPISGHATLYWYQQILGQGPKLLIQFQNNGVVDDSQLPKDRFSAERLKGVDSTLKIQPAKLEDSAVYLCASSPVRDSEEKLFFGSGTQLSVL.

V is TRBV28 and J is TRBJ2-7, with 7 bases aligning to TRBD1. From germline, CDR1 is MDHEN and CDR2 SYDVKM. Losses at the gene ends were 3 bases for V and 4 bases for J; bases not matched to a gene: 9. The CDR3 extends over 15 amino acids. The CDR3 sequence: CASSFLPRQGYEQYF. Written as DNA, the CDR3 is TGTGCCAGCAGTTTTTTACCGAGACAGGGATACGAGCAGTACTTC.

The chain recombines TRBV27 with TRBJ2-3; 7 nucleotides align to TRBD2. V lost 5 bases, J lost 7 bases, and 9 bases stayed unmatched. The CDR3 spans 14 residues. The germline V gene encodes CDR1 MNHEY and CDR2 SMNVEV (reference sequence). This CDR3 is CASSPVGTINTQYF. CDR3 nucleotides: TGTGCCAGCAGTCCGGTCGGGACTATTAATACGCAGTATTTT.

This chain joins TRBV11-2 and TRBJ2-1; possible D gene TRBD2, 5 bases. Germline values: CDR1 SGHAT, CDR2 FQNNGV. Trimming pared 7 bases from V and 0 bases from J, leaving 7 bases between. The CDR3 sequence is 13 residues long. The CDR3 bases are TGTGCCAGCACCCGGGACTCCTACAATGAGCAGTTCTTC. Amino acids: CASTRDSYNEQFF.

The rearrangement links TRBV29-1 to TRBJ2-7; possible D gene TRBD2, 6 bases. This CDR3 is built from 13 residues. The germline gives CDR1 SQVTM, CDR2 ANQGSEA. V dropped 3 bases and J dropped 2 bases, with 11 bases sitting between them. CDR3 amino acids: CSVDSGNTYEQYF. As DNA, the CDR3 is TGCAGCGTTGATAGCGGTAATACCTACGAGCAGTACTTC.

This clone was counted once. This chain joins TRBV15 and TRBJ2-7; 10 bases fit TRBD2. J gave up 3 bases and V 1 base, and 9 bases lay outside the gene matches. Germline-derived CDR1 and CDR2 are LNHNV and YYDKDF (reference sequence). This CDR3 has 17 amino acids. The CDR3 DNA follows: TGTGCCACCAGCAGAGCGGCTAGCGGGAGCTTACGCTACGAGCAGTACTTC. It codes for CATSRAASGSLRYEQYF.

The chain has TRBV18 and TRBJ2-7, with 7 bases identical to TRBD1. After removal of 0 bases from V and 2 bases from J, the junction contained 10 bases not matched to a gene. CDR3 length: 17 amino acids. Germline CDR1 and CDR2: KGHSH and LQKENI. The DNA for the CDR3 is TGTGCCAGCTCACCACCGTACGGGACAGCGATAACCTACGAGCAGTACTTC. It translates to CASSPPYGTAITYEQYF.

The chain recombines TRBV7-9 with TRBJ1-4, with D hard to call. Germline V gene data show CDR1 as SEHNR and CDR2 as FQNEAQ (reference sequence). The CDR3 runs 12 residues. V gave up 0 bases and J gave up 14 bases, with 10 bases separating them. The CDR3 protein is CASSLAWEKLFF. The CDR3 DNA reads as TGTGCCAGCAGCTTAGCGTGGGAGAAGCTGTTTTTT.

This clone was recorded only once. This chain uses TRBV27 with TRBJ1-4; D not resolved. Germline V gene lookup returns CDR1 MNHEY and CDR2 SMNVEV (reference sequence). This CDR3 is built from 16 residues. Trimming stripped 6 bases from V and 0 bases from J, with 14 bases between. CDR3 sequence: CASSRRRVATNEKLFF. The CDR3 bases are TGTGCCAGCAGCAGACGTCGGGTTGCAACTAATGAAAAACTGTTTTTT.

The chain employs TRBV6-1 and TRBJ1-2; 9 bases are shared with TRBD1. V shed 4 bases and J 3 bases; nucleotides not matched to a gene: 9. CDR1 and CDR2 from the germline V gene are MNHNS and SASEGT. This CDR3 contains 16 residues. The DNA of the CDR3 is TGTGCCAGCAGTGGCCTCTTGGGACAGGGAGACTATGGCTACACCTTC. Translated: CASSGLLGQGDYGYTF.

This rearrangement joins TRBV27 to TRBJ2-3; 10 nucleotides align to TRBD2. Germline CDR1 MNHEY, CDR2 SMNVEV (reference sequence). J was trimmed by 5 bases and V by 3 bases; bases with no gene match: 5. This CDR3 spans 15 amino acids. The CDR3 DNA is TGTGCCAGCAGTTTCCTAGCGGGAGTGTTAGATACGCAGTATTTT. This sequence encodes CASSFLAGVLDTQYF.

The chain has TRBV28 and TRBJ2-1; TRBD2 matches 8 bases. V lost 5 bases and J lost 3; bases outside the gene matches: 9. Germline CDR1 is MDHEN and CDR2 is SYDVKM. The CDR3 extends over 16 amino acids. Here the CDR3 reads CASSHRAGANYNEQFF. CDR3 DNA sequence: TGTGCCAGCAGTCACCGAGCGGGAGCAAACTACAATGAGCAGTTCTTC.